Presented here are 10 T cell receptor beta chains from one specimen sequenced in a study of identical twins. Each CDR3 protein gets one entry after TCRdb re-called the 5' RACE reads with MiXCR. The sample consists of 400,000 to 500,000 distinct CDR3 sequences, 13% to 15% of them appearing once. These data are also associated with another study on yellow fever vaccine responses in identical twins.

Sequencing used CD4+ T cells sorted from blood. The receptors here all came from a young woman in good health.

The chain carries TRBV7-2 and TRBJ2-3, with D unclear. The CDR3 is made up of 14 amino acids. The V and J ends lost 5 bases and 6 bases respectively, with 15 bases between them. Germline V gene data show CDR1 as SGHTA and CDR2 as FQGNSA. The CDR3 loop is CASSPGGRVDTQYF. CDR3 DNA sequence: TGTGCCAGCAGCCCGGGCGGTCGTGTCGATACGCAGTATTTT.

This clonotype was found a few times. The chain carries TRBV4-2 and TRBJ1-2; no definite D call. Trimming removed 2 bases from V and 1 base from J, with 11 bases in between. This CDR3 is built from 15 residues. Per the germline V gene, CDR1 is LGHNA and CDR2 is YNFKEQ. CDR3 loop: CASSQSGDVNYGYTF. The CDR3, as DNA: TGTGCCAGCAGCCAATCTGGGGATGTTAACTATGGCTACACCTTC.

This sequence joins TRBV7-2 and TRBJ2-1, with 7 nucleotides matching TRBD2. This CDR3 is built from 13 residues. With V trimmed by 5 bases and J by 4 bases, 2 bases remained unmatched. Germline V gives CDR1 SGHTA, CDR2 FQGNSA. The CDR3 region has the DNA TGTGCCAGCAGCGGGACTACATACAATGAGCAGTTCTTC. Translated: CASSGTTYNEQFF.

CDR3 loop: CASSASMGQSGYTF. CDR3 coding DNA: TGTGCCAGCAGCGCCTCCATGGGACAATCTGGCTACACCTTC. The gene calls are TRBV9 and TRBJ1-2; tentative D call: TRBD1 (6 bases). V gave up 3 bases and J gave up 7 bases, with 16 bases separating them. The CDR3 is 14 residues long. Per the germline V gene, CDR1 is SGDLS and CDR2 is YYNGEE.

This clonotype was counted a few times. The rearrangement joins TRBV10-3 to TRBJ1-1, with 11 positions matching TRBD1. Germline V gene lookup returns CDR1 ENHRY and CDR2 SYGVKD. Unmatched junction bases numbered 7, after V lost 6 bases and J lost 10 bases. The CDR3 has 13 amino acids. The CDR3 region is CAIRTGQGDGAFF. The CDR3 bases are TGTGCCATCAGGACGGGACAGGGGGACGGAGCTTTCTTT.

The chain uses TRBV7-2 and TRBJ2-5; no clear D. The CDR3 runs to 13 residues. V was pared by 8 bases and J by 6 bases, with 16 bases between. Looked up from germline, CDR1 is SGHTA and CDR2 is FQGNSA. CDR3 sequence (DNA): TGTGCCAGCTCCCGACCCCCGGGTCAGACCCAGTACTTC. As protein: CASSRPPGQTQYF.

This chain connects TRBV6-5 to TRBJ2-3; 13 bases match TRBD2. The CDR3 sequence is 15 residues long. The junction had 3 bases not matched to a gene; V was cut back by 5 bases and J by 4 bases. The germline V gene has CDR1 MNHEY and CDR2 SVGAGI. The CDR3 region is CASSTGLAGADTQYF. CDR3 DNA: TGTGCCAGCAGTACTGGACTAGCGGGAGCAGATACGCAGTATTTT.

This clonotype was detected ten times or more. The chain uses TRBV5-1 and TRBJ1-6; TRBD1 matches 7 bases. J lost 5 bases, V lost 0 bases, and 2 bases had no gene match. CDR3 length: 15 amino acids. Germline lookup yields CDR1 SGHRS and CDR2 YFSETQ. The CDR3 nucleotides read TGCGCCAGCAGCTTGGCTGGACAGGATAATTCACCCCTCCACTTT. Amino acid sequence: CASSLAGQDNSPLHF.

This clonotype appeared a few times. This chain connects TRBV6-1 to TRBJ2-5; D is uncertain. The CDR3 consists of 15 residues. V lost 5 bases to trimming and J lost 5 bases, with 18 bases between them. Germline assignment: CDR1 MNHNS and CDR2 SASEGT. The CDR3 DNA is TGTGCCAGCAGTCCCGCCGGACCCCAAGGGGAGACCCAGTACTTC. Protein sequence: CASSPAGPQGETQYF.

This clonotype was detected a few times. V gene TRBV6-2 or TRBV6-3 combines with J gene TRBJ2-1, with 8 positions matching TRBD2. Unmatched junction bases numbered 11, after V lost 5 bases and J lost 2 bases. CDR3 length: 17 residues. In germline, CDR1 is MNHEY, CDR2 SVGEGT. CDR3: CASSPSGGVGTYNEQFF. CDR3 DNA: TGTGCCAGCAGTCCCTCGGGAGGGGTAGGGACCTACAATGAGCAGTTCTTC.